These 3 T cell receptor beta chains came from one sample sequenced in a study of Graves' ophthalmopathy and Graves' hyperthyroidism. As the template, RNA transcripts were used to amplify TCR beta CDR3 regions. The workflow started with a first-round RT-PCR run with HTBI primers and then moved on to a second-round multiplex PCR. TCRdb redid the calling of the multiplex PCR reads with MiXCR, one entry per CDR3 protein. The data hold hundreds of thousands of distinct CDR3 sequences, with around a fifth observed a single time. Sample: peripheral blood. These receptors all come from a woman between 18 and 30 years old with stable Graves' hyperthyroidism. Some clones in this sample may be carry-over from other donors' samples.

V is TRBV20-1 and J is TRBJ1-1; D remains ambiguous. Germline CDR1 DFQATT, CDR2 SNEGSKA (reference sequence). The V and J ends lost 5 bases and 1 base respectively, with 8 bases between them. The CDR3 runs to 12 residues. In DNA form, the CDR3 reads TGCAGTGCTCCTCGACAGAACACTGAAGCTTTCTTT. As protein: CSAPRQNTEAFF.

The chain links TRBV20-1 to TRBJ1-5, with D perhaps TRBD1 (5 bases). V lost 1 base, J lost 4 bases, and 11 bases lay in between. This CDR3 has 14 amino acids. In germline, CDR1 is DFQATT, CDR2 SNEGSKA (reference sequence). In DNA, the CDR3 is TGCAGTGCTAGAGGTCCGACAGAGAATCAGCCCCAGCATTTT. This codes for CSARGPTENQPQHF.

This clonotype was recorded many times. The V gene is TRBV30, the J gene TRBJ2-2, with TRBD1 as a possible D gene (6 bases). The germline gives CDR1 GTSNPN, CDR2 SVGIG (reference sequence). Trimming removed 3 bases at V and 5 bases at J, with 13 bases between. CDR3 length: 14 residues. CDR3 DNA: TGTGCCTGGAGGGGGGCTATTTGGACCGGGGAGCTGTTTTTT. This translates into CAWRGAIWTGELFF. The whole variable domain, remainder taken from reference TRBV30 and TRBJ2-2, is SQTIHQWPATLVQPVGSPLSLECTVEGTSNPNLYWYRQAAGRGLQLLFYSVGIGQISSEVPQNLSASRPQDRQFILSSKKLLLSDSGFYLCAWRGAIWTGELFFGEGSRLTVL.